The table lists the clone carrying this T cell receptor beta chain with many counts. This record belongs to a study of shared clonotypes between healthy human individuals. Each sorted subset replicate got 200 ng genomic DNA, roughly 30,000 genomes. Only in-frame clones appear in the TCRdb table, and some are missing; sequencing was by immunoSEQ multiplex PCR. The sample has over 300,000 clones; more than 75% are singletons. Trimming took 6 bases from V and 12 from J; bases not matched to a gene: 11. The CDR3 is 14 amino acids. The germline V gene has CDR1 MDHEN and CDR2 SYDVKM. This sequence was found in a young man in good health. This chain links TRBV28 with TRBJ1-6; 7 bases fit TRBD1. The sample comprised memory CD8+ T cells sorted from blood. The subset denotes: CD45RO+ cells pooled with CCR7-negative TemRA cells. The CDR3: CASRDRQGFGPLHF. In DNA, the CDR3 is TGTGCCAGCAGAGATAGACAGGGTTTCGGACCCCTCCACTTT.